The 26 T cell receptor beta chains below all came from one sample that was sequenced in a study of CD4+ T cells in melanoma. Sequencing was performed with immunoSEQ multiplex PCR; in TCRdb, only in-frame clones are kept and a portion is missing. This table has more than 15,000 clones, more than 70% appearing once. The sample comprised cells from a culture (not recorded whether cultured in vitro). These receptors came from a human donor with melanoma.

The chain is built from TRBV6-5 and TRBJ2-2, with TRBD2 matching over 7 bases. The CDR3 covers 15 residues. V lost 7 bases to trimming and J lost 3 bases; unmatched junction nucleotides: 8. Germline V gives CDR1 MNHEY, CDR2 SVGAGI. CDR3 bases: TGTGCCAGCAAACCCGCAGCGGGGTACACCGGGGAGCTGTTTTTT. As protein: CASKPAAGYTGELFF.

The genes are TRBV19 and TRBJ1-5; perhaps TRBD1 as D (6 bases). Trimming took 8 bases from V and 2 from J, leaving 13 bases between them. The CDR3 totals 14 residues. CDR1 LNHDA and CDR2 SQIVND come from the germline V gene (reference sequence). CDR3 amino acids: CASGKQGGNQPQHF. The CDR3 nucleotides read TGTGCCAGTGGTAAACAGGGAGGCAATCAGCCCCAGCATTTT.

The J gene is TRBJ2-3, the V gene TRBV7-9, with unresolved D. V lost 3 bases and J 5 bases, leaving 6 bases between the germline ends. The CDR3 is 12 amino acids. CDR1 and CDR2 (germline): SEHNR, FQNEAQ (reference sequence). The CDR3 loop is CASSFELDTQYF. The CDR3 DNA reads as TGTGCCAGCAGCTTTGAACTAGATACGCAGTATTTT. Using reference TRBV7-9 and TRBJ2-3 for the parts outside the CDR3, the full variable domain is DTGVSQNPRHKITKRGQNVTFRCDPISEHNRLYWYRQTLGQGPEFLTYFQNEAQLEKSRLLSDRFSAERPKGSFSTLEIQRTEQGDSAMYLCASSFELDTQYFGPGTRLTVL.

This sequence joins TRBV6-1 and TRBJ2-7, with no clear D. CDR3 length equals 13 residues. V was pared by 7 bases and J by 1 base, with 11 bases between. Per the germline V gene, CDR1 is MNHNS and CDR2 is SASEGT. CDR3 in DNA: TGTGCCAGCACCCGAGGCACTTCCTACGAGCAGTACTTC. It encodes CASTRGTSYEQYF.

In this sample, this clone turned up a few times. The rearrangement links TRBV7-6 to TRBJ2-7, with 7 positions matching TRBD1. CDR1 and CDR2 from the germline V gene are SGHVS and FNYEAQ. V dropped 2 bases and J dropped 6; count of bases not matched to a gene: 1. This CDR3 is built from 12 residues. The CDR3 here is CASSLTGAEQYF. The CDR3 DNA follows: TGTGCCAGCAGCTTAACAGGGGCCGAGCAGTACTTC.

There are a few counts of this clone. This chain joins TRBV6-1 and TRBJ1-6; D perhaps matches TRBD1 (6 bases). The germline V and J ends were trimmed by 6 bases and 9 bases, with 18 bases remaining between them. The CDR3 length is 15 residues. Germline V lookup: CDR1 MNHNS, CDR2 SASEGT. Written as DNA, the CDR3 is TGTGCCAGCAGGGGGCTCCAGGGGTACGGTTCACCCCTCCACTTT. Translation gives CASRGLQGYGSPLHF.

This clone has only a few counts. The CDR3 DNA follows: TGCGCCAGCAGTCCCGCGGCCACCCAAGAGACCCAGTACTTC. This translates into CASSPAATQETQYF. The V gene is TRBV10-1, the J gene TRBJ2-5; D gene unclear. This CDR3 region has 14 residues. Germline CDR1 reads WNHNN; CDR2 reads SYGVQD (reference sequence). V lost 5 bases and J 1 base, leaving 11 bases between the germline ends.

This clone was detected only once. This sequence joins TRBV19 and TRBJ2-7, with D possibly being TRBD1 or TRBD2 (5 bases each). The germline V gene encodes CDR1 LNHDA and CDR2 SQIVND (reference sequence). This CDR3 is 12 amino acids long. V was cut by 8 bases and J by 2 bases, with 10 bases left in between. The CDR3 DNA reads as TGTGCCAGTGTGGGGGAAACCTACGAGCAGTACTTC. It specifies CASVGETYEQYF.

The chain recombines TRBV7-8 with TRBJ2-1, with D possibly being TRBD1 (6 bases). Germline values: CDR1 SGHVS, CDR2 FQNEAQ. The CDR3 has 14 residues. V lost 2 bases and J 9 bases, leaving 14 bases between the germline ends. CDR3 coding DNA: TGTGCCAGCAGCTTAACGACAGGTCAGGGTGAGCAGTTCTTC. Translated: CASSLTTGQGEQFF. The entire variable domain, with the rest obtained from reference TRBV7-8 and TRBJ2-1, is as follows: GAGVSQSPRYKVAKRGQDVALRCDPISGHVSLFWYQQALGQGPEFLTYFQNEAQLDKSGLPSDRFFAERPEGSVSTLKIQRTQQEDSAVYLCASSLTTGQGEQFFGPGTRLTVL.

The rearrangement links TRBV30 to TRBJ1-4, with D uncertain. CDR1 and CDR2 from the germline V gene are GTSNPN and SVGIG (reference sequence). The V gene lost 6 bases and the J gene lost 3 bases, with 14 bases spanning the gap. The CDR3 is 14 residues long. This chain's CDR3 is CACSAGLANEKLFF. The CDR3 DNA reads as TGTGCCTGTTCTGCCGGGTTGGCTAATGAAAAACTGTTTTTT.

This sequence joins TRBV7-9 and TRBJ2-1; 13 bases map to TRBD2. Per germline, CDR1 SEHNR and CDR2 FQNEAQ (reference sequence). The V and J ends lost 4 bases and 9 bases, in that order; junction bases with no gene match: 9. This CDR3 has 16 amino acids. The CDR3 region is CASSSRLAGGRSEQFF. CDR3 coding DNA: TGTGCCAGCAGCTCGAGACTAGCGGGGGGCCGTAGTGAGCAGTTCTTC.

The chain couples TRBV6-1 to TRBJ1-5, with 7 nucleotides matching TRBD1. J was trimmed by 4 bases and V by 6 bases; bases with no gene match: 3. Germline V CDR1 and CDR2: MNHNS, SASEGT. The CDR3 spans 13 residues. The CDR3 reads CASRDRVNQPQHF. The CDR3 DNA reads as TGTGCCAGCAGAGACAGGGTTAATCAGCCCCAGCATTTT.

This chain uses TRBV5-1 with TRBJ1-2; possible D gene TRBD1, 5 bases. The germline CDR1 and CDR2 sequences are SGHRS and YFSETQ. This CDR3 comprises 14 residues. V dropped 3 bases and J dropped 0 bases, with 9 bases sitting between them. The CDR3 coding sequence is TGCGCCAGCAGCTCCCAGGGAGCTAACTATGGCTACACCTTC. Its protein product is CASSSQGANYGYTF.

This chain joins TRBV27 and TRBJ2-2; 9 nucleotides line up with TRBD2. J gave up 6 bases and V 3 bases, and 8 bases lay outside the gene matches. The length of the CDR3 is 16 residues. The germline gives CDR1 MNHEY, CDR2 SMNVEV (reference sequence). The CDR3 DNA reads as TGTGCCAGCAGTTTCTTGGCGGGGGGGCAATCCGGGGAGCTGTTTTTT. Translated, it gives CASSFLAGGQSGELFF.

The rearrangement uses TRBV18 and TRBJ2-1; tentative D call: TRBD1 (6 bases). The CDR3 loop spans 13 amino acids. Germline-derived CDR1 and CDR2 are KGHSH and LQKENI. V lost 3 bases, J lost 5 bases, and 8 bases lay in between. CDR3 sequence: CASSPGHNNEQFF. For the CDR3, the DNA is TGTGCCAGCTCACCGGGACATAACAATGAGCAGTTCTTC.

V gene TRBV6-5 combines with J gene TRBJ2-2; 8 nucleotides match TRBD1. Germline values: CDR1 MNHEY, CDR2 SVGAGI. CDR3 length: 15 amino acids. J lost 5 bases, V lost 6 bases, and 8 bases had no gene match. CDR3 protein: CASRTRQGWTGELFF. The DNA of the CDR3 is TGTGCCAGCAGGACCCGACAGGGGTGGACCGGGGAGCTGTTTTTT.

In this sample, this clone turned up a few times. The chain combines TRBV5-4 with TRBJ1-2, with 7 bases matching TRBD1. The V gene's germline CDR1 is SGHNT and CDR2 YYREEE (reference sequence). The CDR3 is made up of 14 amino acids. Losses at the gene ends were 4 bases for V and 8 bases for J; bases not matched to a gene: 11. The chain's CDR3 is CASSGQQGLGGYTF. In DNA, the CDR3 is TGTGCCAGCAGCGGGCAACAGGGGTTGGGGGGCTACACCTTC.

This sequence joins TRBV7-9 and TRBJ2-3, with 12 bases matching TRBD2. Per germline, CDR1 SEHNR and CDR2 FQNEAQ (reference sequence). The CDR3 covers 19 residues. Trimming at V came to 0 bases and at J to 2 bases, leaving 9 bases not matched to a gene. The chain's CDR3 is CASSLALILAGGVTDTQYF. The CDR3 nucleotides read TGTGCCAGCAGCTTAGCTCTAATACTAGCGGGGGGAGTCACAGATACGCAGTATTTT.

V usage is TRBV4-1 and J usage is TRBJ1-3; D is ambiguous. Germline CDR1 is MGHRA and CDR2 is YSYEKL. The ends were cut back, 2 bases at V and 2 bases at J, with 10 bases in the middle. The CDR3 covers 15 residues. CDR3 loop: CASSQRSIPGNTIYF. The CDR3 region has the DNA TGCGCCAGCAGCCAACGGTCCATCCCTGGAAACACCATATATTTT.

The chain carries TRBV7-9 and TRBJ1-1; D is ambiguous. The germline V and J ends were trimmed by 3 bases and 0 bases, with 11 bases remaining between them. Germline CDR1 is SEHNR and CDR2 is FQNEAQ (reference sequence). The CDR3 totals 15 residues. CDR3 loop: CASSFDGSMNTEAFF. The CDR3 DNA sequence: TGTGCCAGCAGCTTTGATGGATCTATGAACACTGAAGCTTTCTTT.

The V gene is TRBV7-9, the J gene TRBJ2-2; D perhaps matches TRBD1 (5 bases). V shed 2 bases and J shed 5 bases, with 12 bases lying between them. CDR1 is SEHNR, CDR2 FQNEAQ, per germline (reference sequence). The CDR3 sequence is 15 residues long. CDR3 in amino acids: CASSLFRVSTGELFF. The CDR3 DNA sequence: TGTGCCAGCAGCTTATTCAGGGTATCGACCGGGGAGCTGTTTTTT.

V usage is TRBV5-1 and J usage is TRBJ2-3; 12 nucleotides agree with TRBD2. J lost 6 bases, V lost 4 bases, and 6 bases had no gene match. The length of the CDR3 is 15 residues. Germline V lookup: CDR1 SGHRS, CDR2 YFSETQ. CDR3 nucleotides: TGCGCCAGCAGCCTGAGGACTAGCGGGGACGATACGCAGTATTTT. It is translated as CASSLRTSGDDTQYF.

CDR3 sequence: CASSQAGQETQYF. In DNA, the CDR3 is TGTGCCAGCTCTCAAGCGGGGCAAGAGACCCAGTACTTC. The chain has TRBV18 and TRBJ2-5, with 7 bases matching TRBD2. Germline V lookup: CDR1 KGHSH, CDR2 LQKENI. This CDR3 has 13 residues. The J segment lost 2 bases and the V segment lost 6 bases, leaving 3 bases of the junction unmatched.

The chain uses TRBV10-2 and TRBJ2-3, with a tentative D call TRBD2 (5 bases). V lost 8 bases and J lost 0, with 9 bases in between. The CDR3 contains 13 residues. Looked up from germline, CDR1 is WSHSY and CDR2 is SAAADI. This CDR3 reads CASEGGSTDTQYF. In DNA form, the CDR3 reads TGCGCCAGCGAGGGTGGAAGCACAGATACGCAGTATTTT.

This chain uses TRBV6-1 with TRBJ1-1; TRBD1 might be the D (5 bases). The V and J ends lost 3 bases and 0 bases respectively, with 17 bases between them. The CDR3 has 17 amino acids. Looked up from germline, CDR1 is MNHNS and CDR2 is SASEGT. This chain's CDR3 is CASSEGQGILMNTEAFF. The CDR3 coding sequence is TGTGCCAGCAGTGAGGGCCAGGGAATCCTCATGAACACTGAAGCTTTCTTT.

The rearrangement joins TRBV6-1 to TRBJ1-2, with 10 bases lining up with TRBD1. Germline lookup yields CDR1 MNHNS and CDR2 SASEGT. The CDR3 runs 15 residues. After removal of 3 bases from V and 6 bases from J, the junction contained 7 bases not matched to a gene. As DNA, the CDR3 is TGTGCCAGCAGTGATCCGACAGGGGGCGGAGATGGCTACACCTTC. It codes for CASSDPTGGGDGYTF.